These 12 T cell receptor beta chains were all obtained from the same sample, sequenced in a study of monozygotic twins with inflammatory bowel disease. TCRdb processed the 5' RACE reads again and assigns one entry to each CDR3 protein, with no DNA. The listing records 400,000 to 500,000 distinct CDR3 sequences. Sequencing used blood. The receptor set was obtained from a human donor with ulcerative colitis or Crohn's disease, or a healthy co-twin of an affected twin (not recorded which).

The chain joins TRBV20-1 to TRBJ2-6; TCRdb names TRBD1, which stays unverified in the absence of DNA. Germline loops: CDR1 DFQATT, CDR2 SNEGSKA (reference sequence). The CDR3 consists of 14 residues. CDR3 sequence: CSAEDRAGANVLTF.

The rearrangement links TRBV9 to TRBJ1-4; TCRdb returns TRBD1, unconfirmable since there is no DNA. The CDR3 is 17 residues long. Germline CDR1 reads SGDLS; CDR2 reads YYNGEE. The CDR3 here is CASSVSTGASTNEKLFF.

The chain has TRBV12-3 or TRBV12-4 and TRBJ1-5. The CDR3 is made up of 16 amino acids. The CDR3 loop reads CASSLVQGVSNQPQHF.

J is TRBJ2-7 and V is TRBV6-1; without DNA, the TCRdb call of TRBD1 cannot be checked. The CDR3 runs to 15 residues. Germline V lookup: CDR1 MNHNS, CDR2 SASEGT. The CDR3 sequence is CASNRGRGQGNEQYF.

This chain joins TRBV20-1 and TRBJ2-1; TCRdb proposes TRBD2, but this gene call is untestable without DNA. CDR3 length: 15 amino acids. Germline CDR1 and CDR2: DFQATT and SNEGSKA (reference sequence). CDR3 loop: CSAAAGTTSRNEQFF.

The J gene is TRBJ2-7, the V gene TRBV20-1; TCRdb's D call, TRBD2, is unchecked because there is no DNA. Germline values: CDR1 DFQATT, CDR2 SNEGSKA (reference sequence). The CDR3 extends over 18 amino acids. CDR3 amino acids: CSARDLLNSGRAYYEQYF.

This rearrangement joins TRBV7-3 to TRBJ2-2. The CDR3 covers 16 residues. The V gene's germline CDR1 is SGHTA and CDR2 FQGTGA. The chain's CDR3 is CASSLKASTNTGELFF.

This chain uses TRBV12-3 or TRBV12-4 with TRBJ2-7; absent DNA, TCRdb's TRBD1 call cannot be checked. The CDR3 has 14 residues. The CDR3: CASSLRQGADEQYF.

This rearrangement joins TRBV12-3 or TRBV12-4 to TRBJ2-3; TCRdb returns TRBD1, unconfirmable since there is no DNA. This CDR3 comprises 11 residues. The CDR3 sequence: CASSGGSTQYF.

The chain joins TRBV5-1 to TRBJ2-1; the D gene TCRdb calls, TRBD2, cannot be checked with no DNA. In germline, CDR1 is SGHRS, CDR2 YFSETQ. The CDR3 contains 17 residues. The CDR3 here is CASSLAPGLAGVNEQFF.

Here the CDR3 reads CASTPDSVYVGYTF. V gene TRBV19 combines with J gene TRBJ1-2; TCRdb calls TRBD1, which cannot be checked without DNA. This CDR3 contains 14 residues. Germline CDR1 is LNHDA and CDR2 is SQIVND (reference sequence).

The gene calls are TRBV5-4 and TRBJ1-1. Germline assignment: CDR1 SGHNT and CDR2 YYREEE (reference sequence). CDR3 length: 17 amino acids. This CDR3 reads CASSQDGRVNSNTEAFF.